The 10 T cell receptor beta chains below come from one sample, sequenced in a study of Tregs in tolerant kidney transplant recipients (dated by TCRdb to the late 2010s). Library method: the immunoSEQ multiplex PCR assay. TCRdb carries this immuneACCESS record with in-frame sequences only. Its versions omit some clonotypes, under half of them owing to an unresolved V gene in the studies checked, with the rest unexplained. The sample table holds fewer than 150,000 clones, of which around 91% were seen once. The biggest ten clones account for approximately 0.62% of the sample. Sequencing input: CD4+ T cells from blood. The receptor source for this set is a human donor in good health.

This chain links TRBV5-1 with TRBJ2-7; a weak D match, TRBD1 (6 bases). Germline V lookup: CDR1 SGHRS, CDR2 YFSETQ. Trimming took 4 bases from V and 0 from J, leaving 14 bases between them. The CDR3 runs to 15 residues. The CDR3 sequence is CASSPGTRVSYEQYF. CDR3 nucleotide sequence: TGCGCCAGCAGCCCCGGGACAAGGGTCTCCTACGAGCAGTACTTC.

The J gene is TRBJ2-7, the V gene TRBV21-1; whether TRBD2, the table's D call, matches the DNA was not checked. TRBV21-1 is classified as a pseudogene. This CDR3 has 14 residues. CDR3 in DNA: TGTGCCAGCAGCCCCCTGACCAGAAGAGGCGAGCAGTACTTC. Amino acid sequence: CASSPLTRRGEQYF.

The J gene is TRBJ1-1, the V gene TRBV29-1, with D unclear. From germline, CDR1 is SQVTM and CDR2 ANQGSEA. CDR3 length: 16 residues. Trimming shortened V by 4 bases and J by 0 bases, and 18 bases separated the two germline ends. For the CDR3, the DNA is TGCAGCGTTGTTAAGGGAGCCTCCTTTATGAACACTGAAGCTTTCTTT. Amino acid sequence: CSVVKGASFMNTEAFF.

The J gene is TRBJ1-5, the V gene TRBV5-1; D uncertain. In germline, CDR1 is SGHRS, CDR2 YFSETQ. Trimming removed 0 bases from V and 9 bases from J, with 10 bases in between. The CDR3 contains 13 residues. The CDR3 is CASSLDPLSPQHF. The CDR3 nucleotides are TGCGCCAGCAGCTTGGATCCCCTCTCGCCCCAGCATTTT. The full variable domain, its missing parts supplied by reference TRBV5-1 and TRBJ1-5, is KAGVTQTPRYLIKTRGQQVTLSCSPISGHRSVSWYQQTPGQGLQFLFEYFSETQRNKGNFPGRFSGRQFSNSRSEMNVSTLELGDSALYLCASSLDPLSPQHFGDGTRLSIL.

This clone was seen once. The rearrangement uses TRBV19 and TRBJ1-5; D not certain. V was clipped by 6 bases and J by 2 bases, with 14 bases between them. The germline V gene has CDR1 LNHDA and CDR2 SQIVND (reference sequence). The length of the CDR3 is 15 residues. CDR3 region: CASSLTAGGNQPQHF. CDR3 nucleotide sequence: TGTGCCAGTAGCCTCACGGCAGGAGGCAATCAGCCCCAGCATTTT.

V usage is TRBV18 and J usage is TRBJ1-1; TRBD1 is a possible D gene (6 bases). V was trimmed by 5 bases and J by 1 base, leaving 14 bases between them. From germline, CDR1 is KGHSH and CDR2 LQKENI. CDR3 length: 15 amino acids. Here the CDR3 reads CASSSTGYGNTEAFF. Written as DNA, the CDR3 is TGTGCCAGCTCATCTACAGGGTATGGGAACACTGAAGCTTTCTTT.

The rearrangement joins TRBV7-8 to TRBJ2-5; no firm D call. The CDR3 contains 11 residues. Trimming pared 5 bases from V and 1 base from J, leaving 2 bases between. Germline CDR1 and CDR2: SGHVS and FQNEAQ. CDR3 coding DNA: TGTGCCAGCAGCCTCCAAGAGACCCAGTACTTC. Protein sequence: CASSLQETQYF.

This chain joins TRBV25-1 and TRBJ2-7; no clear D gene. Deletions cut 9 bases from V and 0 bases from J, with 12 bases between. Germline CDR1 is MGHDK and CDR2 is SYGVNS. CDR3 length: 13 residues. The CDR3 DNA reads TGTGCCAGTTTGGACCGAAGCTCCTACGAGCAGTACTTC. Encoded protein: CASLDRSSYEQYF.

Written as DNA, the CDR3 is TGTGCCAGCAGCTTGGGGAGGGACACTGAAGCTTTCTTT. It codes for CASSLGRDTEAFF. V is TRBV5-6 and J is TRBJ1-1; D is ambiguous. CDR3 length: 13 residues. CDR1 and CDR2 (germline): SGHDT, YYEEEE. V was cut by 0 bases and J by 3 bases, with 6 bases left in between.

The chain links TRBV5-4 to TRBJ1-4; 10 nucleotides align to TRBD1. Germline V gene sequence: CDR1 SGHNT, CDR2 YYREEE (reference sequence). With 4 bases clipped from V and 7 bases from J, the junction kept 7 bases outside the gene matches. The CDR3 consists of 15 residues. The chain's CDR3 is CASSPWTGGTEKLFF. CDR3 sequence (DNA): TGTGCCAGCAGCCCCTGGACAGGGGGTACTGAAAAACTGTTTTTT.